A selection of T cell receptor beta chains follows, all from one sample in a study of blood T cell repertoires in COVID-19. The repertoire was sequenced with immunoSEQ multiplex PCR; TCRdb's copy has only in-frame clones and lacks some. Of 73,000 or so clones in the sample, about 80% were seen once. The sequencing sample was made of peripheral blood. These TCRs come from a woman aged 60 to 75 with acute or convalescent COVID-19. CDR3s include the opening cysteine and the closing phenylalanine or tryptophan. D genes are given only for firm matches. Expanded clones are given a class, and other clones once, few, many or no size at all.

V,D,size,J,DNA,CDR3
TRBV5-1,NA,NA,TRBJ2-7,TGCGCCAGCAAGGCAGGCCAGAGCTCCTACGAGCAGTACTTC,CASKAGQSSYEQYF
TRBV28,TRBD2,NA,TRBJ2-1,TGTGCCAGCAGCCTAGAAGCGGGGGGGCTCTATGAGCAGTTCTTC,CASSLEAGGLYEQFF
TRBV13,TRBD1,NA,TRBJ1-2,TGTGCCAGCAGCGTACCCTTGACAGGGGGCAACTATGGCTACACCTTC,CASSVPLTGGNYGYTF
TRBV4-2,TRBD2,once,TRBJ2-3,TGTGCCAGCAGCCAAGGTGCGGGGCGGGGGAGAACAGATACGCAGTATTTT,CASSQGAGRGRTDTQYF
TRBV7-6,NA,few,TRBJ2-2,TGTGCCAGCAGCTTAGTGGCAGGGACTGGGGAGCTGTTTTTT,CASSLVAGTGELFF
TRBV6-5,TRBD2,NA,TRBJ2-3,TGTGCCAGCAGGCTCCCTGGGGGGGGCACAGATACGCAGTATTTT,CASRLPGGGTDTQYF
TRBV9,TRBD2,NA,TRBJ2-7,TGTGCCAGCAGCTCTCACCCTCGGGGGGGCGAGCAGTACTTC,CASSSHPRGGEQYF
TRBV19,NA,NA,TRBJ2-3,TGTGCCAGTAGCCTAGCCGGGGGTTTCACAGATACGCAGTATTTT,CASSLAGGFTDTQYF
TRBV12-3/TRBV12-4,NA,NA,TRBJ1-1,TGTGCCAGCAGTTTGCGAGAGAACACTGAAGCTTTCTTT,CASSLRENTEAFF
TRBV6-5,TRBD1,NA,TRBJ1-6,TGTGCCAGCACCGAGACAGGGGGAAGGTCACCCCTCCACTTT,CASTETGGRSPLHF
TRBV5-1,NA,NA,TRBJ1-3,TGCGCCAGCAGGTCAATAGAAGTTGGCACCATATATTTT,CASRSIEVGTIYF
TRBV7-2,NA,NA,TRBJ1-5,TGTGCCAGCAGCTTAGACCATCAGAGCGGAGGCAATCAGCCCCAGCATTTT,CASSLDHQSGGNQPQHF
TRBV4-1,NA,NA,TRBJ1-2,TGCGCCAGCAGCCAAGATGGGACACACTATGGCTACACCTTC,CASSQDGTHYGYTF
TRBV3-1/TRBV3-2,NA,NA,TRBJ1-2,TGTGCCAGCAGCCAACGAGGGTATGGCTACACCTTC,CASSQRGYGYTF
TRBV10-2,TRBD2,few,TRBJ2-3,TGCGCCAGCAGAGGGAACGGGGGGGATCGGGATACGCAGTATTTT,CASRGNGGDRDTQYF
TRBV9,TRBD1,NA,TRBJ1-4,TGTGCCAGCAGTGCCAGGGGGGCTAATGAAAAACTGTTTTTT,CASSARGANEKLFF
TRBV3-1/TRBV3-2,TRBD1,NA,TRBJ2-5,TGTGCCAGCAGCCGGGGACAGAGCCAAGAGACCCAGTACTTC,CASSRGQSQETQYF
TRBV12-5,NA,NA,TRBJ1-2,TGTGCTAGTGGTGTGACAGGTACCGGCTACACCTTC,CASGVTGTGYTF
TRBV27,TRBD2,NA,TRBJ2-3,TGTGCCAGCAGTCCCAGGACTAGCGGGGGAAACACAGATACGCAGTATTTT,CASSPRTSGGNTDTQYF
TRBV7-3,NA,NA,TRBJ2-7,TGTGCCAGCAGCTTAAAAGCCGGCTCCTACGAGCAGTACTTC,CASSLKAGSYEQYF
TRBV6-5,TRBD1,NA,TRBJ2-2,TGTGCCAGTTACAGGGGGCCGGACACCGGGGAGCTGTTTTTT,CASYRGPDTGELFF
TRBV20-1,NA,NA,TRBJ1-2,TGCAGTGCTAGTGACCGAGTCTATGGCTACACCTTC,CSASDRVYGYTF